These 7 T cell receptor beta chains came from one sample sequenced in a study of shared clonotypes between healthy human individuals. As defined, naive CD8 cells were CD45RO-negative and positively selected for CCR7, with terminally differentiated effector memory CD45RA+ cells excluded. Sequenced by immunoSEQ multiplex PCR; TCRdb stores in-frame clones only, minus some. This table has roughly 2,000,000 clones, about 94% appearing once. The sequencing input was naive CD8+ T cells from PBMCs. These receptors were obtained from a man between 18 and 35 years old in good health. Some clones in this sample may be carry-over from other donors' samples.

This chain connects TRBV5-6 to TRBJ2-2; D is tentatively TRBD1 or TRBD2 (5 bases each). The V end lost 1 base, the J end lost 7 bases, and 14 bases lay between the germline ends. Germline CDR1 is SGHDT and CDR2 is YYEEEE. The CDR3 is 15 amino acids. The CDR3 reads CASSLWQGADGELFF. CDR3 DNA sequence: TGTGCCAGCAGCTTGTGGCAGGGAGCGGACGGGGAGCTGTTTTTT. The variable domain in full, with the rest retrieved from reference TRBV5-6 and TRBJ2-2, is DAGVTQSPTHLIKTRGQQVTLRCSPKSGHDTVSWYQQALGQGPQFIFQYYEEEERQRGNFPDRFSGHQFPNYSSELNVNALLLGDSALYLCASSLWQGADGELFFGEGSRLTVL.

The chain is built from TRBV9 and TRBJ2-7; D may be TRBD1 or TRBD2 (6 bases each). V was trimmed by 4 bases and J by 0 bases, leaving 14 bases between them. The CDR3 length is 15 residues. The germline V gene has CDR1 SGDLS and CDR2 YYNGEE. CDR3 sequence reads: CASSLGAGSSYEQYF. CDR3 nucleotides: TGTGCCAGCAGCCTGGGGGCGGGGTCCTCCTACGAGCAGTACTTC.

This clone appeared a single time. The V call is TRBV9, the J call TRBJ1-2; D might be TRBD1 (5 bases). CDR1 SGDLS and CDR2 YYNGEE come from the germline V gene. CDR3 size: 15 residues. V lost 4 bases and J 7 bases, leaving 20 bases between the germline ends. The CDR3 DNA reads as TGTGCCAGCAGCTCCCACCTTTCGGGGGAGTCTGGCTACACCTTC. It translates to CASSSHLSGESGYTF.

The rearrangement uses TRBV29-1 and TRBJ2-5; D may correspond to TRBD1 or TRBD2 (5 bases each). Trimming took 7 bases from V and 5 from J, leaving 14 bases between them. Looked up from germline, CDR1 is SQVTM and CDR2 is ANQGSEA. The CDR3 is 12 residues long. The CDR3 DNA sequence: TGCAGCGCCGGGGCCCCGCGGGAGACCCAGTACTTC. This encodes CSAGAPRETQYF.

This chain links TRBV30 with TRBJ2-3, with D uncertain. Deletions cut 2 bases from V and 1 base from J, with 13 bases between. Germline CDR1 and CDR2: GTSNPN and SVGIG (reference sequence). This CDR3 is built from 15 residues. The chain's CDR3 is CAWSIAGWGTDTQYF. CDR3 bases: TGTGCCTGGAGTATAGCAGGTTGGGGCACAGATACGCAGTATTTT. Full variable domain (missing parts from reference TRBV30 and TRBJ2-3): SQTIHQWPATLVQPVGSPLSLECTVEGTSNPNLYWYRQAAGRGLQLLFYSVGIGQISSEVPQNLSASRPQDRQFILSSKKLLLSDSGFYLCAWSIAGWGTDTQYFGPGTRLTVL.

The J gene is TRBJ1-2, the V gene TRBV6-1; a possible D gene is TRBD1 (5 bases). Germline V lookup: CDR1 MNHNS, CDR2 SASEGT. Trimming pared 6 bases from V and 4 bases from J, leaving 12 bases between. This CDR3 region has 13 residues. Here the CDR3 DNA reads TGTGCCAGCAGCGCCACAGGATTCTATGGCTACACCTTC. Protein product: CASSATGFYGYTF.

The CDR3 DNA sequence: TGTGCCAGCAGTTTATTTCAGGGGGCAAGCAATGAGCAGTTCTTC. Translated, it gives CASSLFQGASNEQFF. The rearrangement uses TRBV27 and TRBJ2-1; 8 bases fit TRBD1. Germline V gene data show CDR1 as MNHEY and CDR2 as SMNVEV (reference sequence). The V gene end was trimmed by 1 base and the J gene end by 6 bases; junction bases not matched to a gene: 5. The CDR3 spans 15 residues.